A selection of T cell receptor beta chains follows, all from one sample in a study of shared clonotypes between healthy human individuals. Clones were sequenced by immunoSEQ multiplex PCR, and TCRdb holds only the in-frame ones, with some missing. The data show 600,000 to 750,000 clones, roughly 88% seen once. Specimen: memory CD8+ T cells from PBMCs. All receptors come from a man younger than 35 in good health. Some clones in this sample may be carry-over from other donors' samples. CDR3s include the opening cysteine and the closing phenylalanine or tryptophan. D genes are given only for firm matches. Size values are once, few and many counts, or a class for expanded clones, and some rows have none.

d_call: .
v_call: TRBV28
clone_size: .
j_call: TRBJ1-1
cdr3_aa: CASSLHSPQGEAFF
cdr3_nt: TGTGCCAGCAGTTTACATAGTCCCCAGGGGGAAGCTTTCTTT

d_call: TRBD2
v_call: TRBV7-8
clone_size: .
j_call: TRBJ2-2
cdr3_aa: CASSAGLAGGIGTGELFF
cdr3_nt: TGTGCCAGCAGCGCGGGACTAGCGGGAGGGATCGGCACCGGGGAGCTGTTTTTT

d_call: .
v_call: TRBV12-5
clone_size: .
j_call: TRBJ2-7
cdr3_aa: CASGLETRDISIPYEQYF
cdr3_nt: TGTGCTAGTGGTTTGGAAACCCGGGACATTTCCATTCCCTACGAGCAGTACTTC

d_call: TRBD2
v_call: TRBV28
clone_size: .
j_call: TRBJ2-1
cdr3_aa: CASSLQIAGLGDEQFF
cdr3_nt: TGTGCCAGCAGTTTACAGATAGCGGGACTCGGGGATGAGCAGTTCTTC

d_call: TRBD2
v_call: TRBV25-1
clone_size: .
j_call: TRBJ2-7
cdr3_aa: CASSEYGTSEPYEQYF
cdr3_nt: TGTGCCAGCAGTGAATATGGGACTAGCGAGCCCTACGAGCAGTACTTC

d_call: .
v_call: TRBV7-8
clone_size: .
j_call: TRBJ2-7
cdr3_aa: CASSSGAFYEQYF
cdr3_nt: TGTGCCAGCAGCTCAGGGGCTTTCTACGAGCAGTACTTC

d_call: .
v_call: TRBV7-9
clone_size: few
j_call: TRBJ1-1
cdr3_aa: CASSPPRDTEAFF
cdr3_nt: TGTGCCAGCAGCCCTCCGAGGGACACTGAAGCTTTCTTT

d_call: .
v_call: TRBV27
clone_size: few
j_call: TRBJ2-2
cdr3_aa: CASSPLAGELFF
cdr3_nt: TGTGCCAGCAGTCCCCTGGCCGGGGAGCTGTTTTTT

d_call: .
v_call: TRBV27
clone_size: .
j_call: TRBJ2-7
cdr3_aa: CASSLFREVNYEQYF
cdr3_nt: TGTGCCAGCAGTTTGTTCCGGGAAGTTAACTACGAGCAGTACTTC

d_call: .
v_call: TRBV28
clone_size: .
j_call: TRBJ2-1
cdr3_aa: CASSAQGFYNEQFF
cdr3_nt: TGTGCCAGCAGTGCCCAGGGGTTTTACAATGAGCAGTTCTTC

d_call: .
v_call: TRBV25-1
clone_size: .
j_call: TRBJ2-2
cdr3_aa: CASSEVGSTGELFF
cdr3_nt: TGTGCCAGCAGTGAGGTAGGGTCCACCGGGGAGCTGTTTTTT

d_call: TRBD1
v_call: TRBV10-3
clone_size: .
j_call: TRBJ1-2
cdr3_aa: CAISTGTGLSAGTF
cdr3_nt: TGTGCCATCAGCACCGGGACAGGTCTCTCTGCAGGGACCTTC

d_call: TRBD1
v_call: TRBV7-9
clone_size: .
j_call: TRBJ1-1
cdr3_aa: CASSGRDRLNTEAFF
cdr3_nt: TGTGCCAGCAGCGGCCGGGACAGGCTGAACACTGAAGCTTTCTTT

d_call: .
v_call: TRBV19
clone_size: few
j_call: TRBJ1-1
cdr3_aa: CASSTSTTANTEAFF
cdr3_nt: TGTGCCAGTAGTACCAGCACTACAGCAAACACTGAAGCTTTCTTT

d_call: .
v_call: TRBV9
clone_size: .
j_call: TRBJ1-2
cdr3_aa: CASSEPRVGYTF
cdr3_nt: TGTGCCAGCAGCGAGCCGAGGGTGGGCTACACCTTC